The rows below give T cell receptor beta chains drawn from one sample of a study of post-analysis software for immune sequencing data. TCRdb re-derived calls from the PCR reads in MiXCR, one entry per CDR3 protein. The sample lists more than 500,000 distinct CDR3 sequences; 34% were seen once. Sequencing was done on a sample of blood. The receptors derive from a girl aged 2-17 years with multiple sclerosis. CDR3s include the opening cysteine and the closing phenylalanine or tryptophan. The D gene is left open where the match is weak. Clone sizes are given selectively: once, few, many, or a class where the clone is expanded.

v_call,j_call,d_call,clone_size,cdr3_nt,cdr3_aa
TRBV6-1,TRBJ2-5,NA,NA,TGTGCCAGCAGCTTCCCCGGCTTAAGGGTCGAAAGGGAGACCCAGTACTTC,CASSFPGLRVERETQYF
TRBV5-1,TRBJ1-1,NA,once,TGCGCCAGCAGCTTGTGGGGGGCGCGAGGGGCCAACACTGAAGCTTTCTTT,CASSLWGARGANTEAFF
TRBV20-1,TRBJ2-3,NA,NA,TGCAGTGCTAGAGGGTTAGTAGCTAGCACAGATACGCAGTATTTT,CSARGLVASTDTQYF
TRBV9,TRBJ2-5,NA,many,TGTGCCAGCAGCGTAGGGGGTGCTCCCCCGGCCTCTTCGGCCCAGTACTTC,CASSVGGAPPASSAQYF
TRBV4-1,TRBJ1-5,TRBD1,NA,TGCGCCAGCAGCCCAACAGGGGATAGCAATCAGCCCCAGCATTTT,CASSPTGDSNQPQHF
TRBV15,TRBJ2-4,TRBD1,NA,TGTGCCACCAGCACCGAAGACAGGGGTCAAAACATTCAGTACTTC,CATSTEDRGQNIQYF
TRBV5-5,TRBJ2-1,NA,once,TGTGCCAGCAGCTCTCCGCGGGGCTCCTACAATGGGCAGTTCTTC,CASSSPRGSYNGQFF
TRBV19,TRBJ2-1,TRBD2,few,TGTGCCAGTAGAGCGGGACTAGTCTACAATGAGCAGTTCTTC,CASRAGLVYNEQFF
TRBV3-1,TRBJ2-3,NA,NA,TGTGCCAGCAGCCCCGGTCAGGGCAAGCAGTATTTT,CASSPGQGKQYF
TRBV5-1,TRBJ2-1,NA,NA,TGCGCCAGCAGCAGCCGACCGCCCAATGAGCAGTTCTTC,CASSSRPPNEQFF
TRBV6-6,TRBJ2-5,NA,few,TGTGCCAGCAGCTACGCACCTCTATGGAAAGAAGAGACCCAGTACTTC,CASSYAPLWKEETQYF
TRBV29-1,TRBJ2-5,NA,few,TGCAGCGCCGCGGGGCGGGTACGCGAGACCCAGTACTTC,CSAAGRVRETQYF
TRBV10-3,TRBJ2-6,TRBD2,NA,TGTGCCATTAGCGGGGAAGCCTCTGGGGCCAACGTCCTGACTTTC,CAISGEASGANVLTF
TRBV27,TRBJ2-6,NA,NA,TGTGCCAGCAGCACGAGCGGGGCGGGGGCCAACGTCCGGACTTTC,CASSTSGAGANVRTF
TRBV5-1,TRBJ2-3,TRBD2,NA,TGCGCCAGCAGGTTGACTAGCGGGGGATTCACAGATACGCAGTATTTT,CASRLTSGGFTDTQYF
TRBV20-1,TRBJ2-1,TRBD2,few,TGCAGTGCTAGAGATCCCAAGCGGGGCTACAATGAGCAGTTCTTC,CSARDPKRGYNEQFF
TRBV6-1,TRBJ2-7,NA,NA,TGTGCCAGCAGTGAATATGGCAGGGGCTACGAGCAGTACTTC,CASSEYGRGYEQYF
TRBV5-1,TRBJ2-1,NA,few,TGCGCCAGCAGCTTGGCCTTGGGGGGTGAGCAGTTCTTC,CASSLALGGEQFF
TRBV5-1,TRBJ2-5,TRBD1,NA,TGCGCCAGCAGCGACAGGGGGGCCGGAGAGACCCAGTACTTC,CASSDRGAGETQYF
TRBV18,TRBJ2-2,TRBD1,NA,TGTGCCAGCTCACCCCGACAGGGCCCAACCGGGGAGCTGTTTTTT,CASSPRQGPTGELFF
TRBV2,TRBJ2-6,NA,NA,TGTGCCAGCAGGGGGACATTCTCTGGGGCCAACGTCCTGACTTTC,CASRGTFSGANVLTF
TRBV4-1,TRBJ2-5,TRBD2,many,TGCGCCAGCAGCCCCCTCGGGACTAGTGTGGAGACCCAGTACTTC,CASSPLGTSVETQYF
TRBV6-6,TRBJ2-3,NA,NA,TGTGCCAGCAGTTACTCGAGATCTAGCACAGATACGCAGTATTTT,CASSYSRSSTDTQYF
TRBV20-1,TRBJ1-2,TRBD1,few,TGCAGTGGACAGGGGAGTGAATATGGCTACACCTTC,CSGQGSEYGYTF
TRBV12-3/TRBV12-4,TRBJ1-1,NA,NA,TGTGCCAGCCTCACTCCCGTGGGCAGACGTACTGAAGCTTTCTTT,CASLTPVGRRTEAFF
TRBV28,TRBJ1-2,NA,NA,TGTGCCAGCAAACCCGTACAGGGAGACTACACCTTC,CASKPVQGDYTF
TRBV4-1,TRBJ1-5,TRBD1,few,TGCGCCAGCAGCGGCACGGGGACAGGGGGCTATCAGCCCCAGCATTTT,CASSGTGTGGYQPQHF
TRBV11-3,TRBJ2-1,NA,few,TGTGCCAGCAGCCACGGGACAGAGCAGTTCTTC,CASSHGTEQFF
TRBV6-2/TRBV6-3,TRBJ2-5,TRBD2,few,TGTGCCAGCACCCGCCTAGCGGGGGGGCTGACCCAGTACTTC,CASTRLAGGLTQYF
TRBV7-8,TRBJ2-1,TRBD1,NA,TGTGCCAGCAGCGAAGGCCCCGGACAGGGTTACAATGAGCAGTTCTTC,CASSEGPGQGYNEQFF